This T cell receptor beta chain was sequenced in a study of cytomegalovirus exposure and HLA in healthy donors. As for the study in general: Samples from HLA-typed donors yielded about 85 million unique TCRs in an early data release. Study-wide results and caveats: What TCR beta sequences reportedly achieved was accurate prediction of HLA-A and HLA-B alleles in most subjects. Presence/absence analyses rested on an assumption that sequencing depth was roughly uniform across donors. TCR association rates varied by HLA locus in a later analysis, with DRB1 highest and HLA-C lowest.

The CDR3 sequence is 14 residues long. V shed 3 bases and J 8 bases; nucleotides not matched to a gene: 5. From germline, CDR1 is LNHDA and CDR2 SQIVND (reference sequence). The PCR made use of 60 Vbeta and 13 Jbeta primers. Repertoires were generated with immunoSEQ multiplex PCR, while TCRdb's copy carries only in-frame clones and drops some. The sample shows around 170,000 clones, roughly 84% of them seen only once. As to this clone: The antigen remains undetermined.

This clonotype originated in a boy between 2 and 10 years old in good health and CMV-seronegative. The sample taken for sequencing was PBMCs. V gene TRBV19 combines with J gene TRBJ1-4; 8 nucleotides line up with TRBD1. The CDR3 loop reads CASSMTGASEKLFF. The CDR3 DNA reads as TGTGCCAGTAGTATGACAGGGGCGAGCGAAAAACTGTTTTTT.